Following are 22 T cell receptor beta chains from one sample sequenced in a study of blood T cells in healthy people across ages. Combining a sample-barcoded 5' primer with a J-beta primer mix, a second PCR ran for roughly 7 to 12 cycles. TCRdb re-derived calls from the 5' RACE reads in MiXCR, one entry per CDR3 protein. Here the sample spans around 990,000 distinct CDR3 sequences, roughly two fifths being singletons. The sequencing input was blood. These receptors all stem from a man aged 18 to 30 in good health.

V is TRBV7-2 and J is TRBJ1-2; 7 nucleotides align to TRBD1. V was clipped by 3 bases and J by 6 bases; unmatched bases: 10. The CDR3 sequence is 15 residues long. In germline, CDR1 is SGHTA, CDR2 FQGNSA. CDR3 loop: CASSFPGQNHHGYTF. The DNA of the CDR3 is TGTGCCAGCAGCTTCCCGGGACAGAATCATCATGGCTACACCTTC.

This chain uses TRBV10-3 with TRBJ2-4; 13 bases align to TRBD2. The end of the DNA is better explained by TRBJ2-7, so the J call may be wrong. The V gene's germline CDR1 is ENHRY and CDR2 SYGVKD. The CDR3 length is 15 residues. CDR3 coding DNA: TGTGCCATCAGTGGAGGGACTAGCGGGGTCCACGAGCAGTACTTC. Encoded protein: CAISGGTSGVHEQYF.

A note on this clonotype: A junction end diverges from the germline sequence, so it may reflect a read error. This sequence joins TRBV27 and TRBJ1-1; the match to TRBD1 covers 8 bases. CDR1 and CDR2 from the germline V gene are MNHEY and SMNVEV (reference sequence). This CDR3 contains 17 residues. Here the CDR3 DNA reads TGTGCCAACAGTTTATTGTTTCAGGACAGGGAGAACACTGAAGCTTTCTTT. The encoded protein is CANSLLFQDRENTEAFF.

V and J are TRBV5-1 and TRBJ1-1; no definite D call. V dropped 3 bases and J dropped 7 bases, with 10 bases sitting between them. Looked up from germline, CDR1 is SGHRS and CDR2 is YFSETQ. The CDR3 totals 12 residues. In DNA form, the CDR3 reads TGCGCCAGCAGCTCGAGAGGTAGTGAAGCTTTCTTT. This translates into CASSSRGSEAFF.

Worth noting for this clonotype: The junction differs from germline at one of its ends, possibly a read error. The chain carries TRBV10-3 and TRBJ1-6; D remains unclear. Germline-derived CDR1 and CDR2 are ENHRY and SYGVKD. The CDR3 sequence is 15 residues long. The CDR3 bases are TGTGCCATCAGTGACGGGCGGGATCTCAATTCACACCTCCACTTT. Protein: CAISDGRDLNSHLHF.

The V call is TRBV29-1, the J call TRBJ1-4; D is uncertain. This CDR3 has 10 residues. V was shortened by 7 bases and J by 8 bases, with 8 bases between the two germline ends. CDR1 is SQVTM and CDR2 is ANQGSEA in the germline V gene. CDR3 residues: CSAYGEKLFF. CDR3 nucleotides: TGCAGCGCTTACGGGGAAAAACTGTTTTTT. The full variable domain, with the rest looked up from reference TRBV29-1 and TRBJ1-4, is SAVISQKPSRDICQRGTSLTIQCQVDSQVTMMFWYRQQPGQSLTLIATANQGSEATYESGFVIDKFPISRPNLTFSTLTVSNMSPEDSSIYLCSAYGEKLFFGSGTQLSVL.

The chain joins TRBV4-2 to TRBJ2-3; D unresolved. The CDR3 runs 12 residues. Trimming cost V 0 bases and J 11 bases, with 9 bases left between them. The germline gives CDR1 LGHNA, CDR2 YNFKEQ. CDR3 amino acids: CASSQDSGVQYF. In DNA, the CDR3 is TGTGCCAGCAGCCAAGATTCCGGAGTGCAGTATTTT.

Turning to this clonotype: One end of the junction does not line up with germline, which may come from a read error. J is TRBJ1-6 and V is TRBV5-6; 7 nucleotides match TRBD1. The CDR3 totals 15 residues. Germline V gives CDR1 SGHDT, CDR2 YYEEEE. This chain's CDR3 is CASSMRQGFVSPPHF. CDR3 nucleotides: TGTGCCAGCAGCATGAGACAGGGATTCGTTTCACCCCCCCACTTT.

In its sample, this clonotype was seen many times. V gene TRBV28 combines with J gene TRBJ2-3; D unresolved. The CDR3 covers 12 residues. Germline V gene data show CDR1 as MDHEN and CDR2 as SYDVKM. V gave up 6 bases and J gave up 1 base, with 5 bases separating them. The DNA of the CDR3 is TGTGCCAGCAGACTTGGCACAGATACGCAGTATTTT. Translating it yields CASRLGTDTQYF.

The sample holds a few counts of this clonotype. This chain joins TRBV11-2 and TRBJ1-2; D not certain. There are 19 residues in the CDR3. Trimming took off 4 bases at V and 0 bases at J, with 24 bases between the two ends. Germline V lookup: CDR1 SGHAT, CDR2 FQNNGV. This CDR3 is CASSSIRHRGRDSNYGYTF. The DNA of the CDR3 is TGTGCCAGCAGCTCGATCCGGCACAGAGGAAGAGACTCTAACTATGGCTACACCTTC. Full variable domain (rest looked up from reference TRBV11-2 and TRBJ1-2): EAGVAQSPRYKIIEKRQSVAFWCNPISGHATLYWYQQILGQGPKLLIQFQNNGVVDDSQLPKDRFSAERLKGVDSTLKIQPAKLEDSAVYLCASSSIRHRGRDSNYGYTFGSGTRLTVV.

This clonotype appeared a few times. This chain connects TRBV12-3 or TRBV12-4 to TRBJ1-2; D is perhaps TRBD1 (6 bases). Trimming removed 5 bases from V and 4 bases from J, with 17 bases in between. CDR3 length equals 15 residues. This CDR3 is CASSPHWGQGYGYTF. The CDR3 DNA reads TGTGCCAGCAGTCCCCATTGGGGGCAGGGCTATGGCTACACCTTC.

With respect to this clonotype: An end of the junction does not agree with germline; a read error may underlie this. This chain joins TRBV25-1 and TRBJ1-1; 7 nucleotides match TRBD1. This CDR3 is built from 15 residues. CDR1 and CDR2 (germline): MGHDK, SYGVNS. The CDR3 DNA follows: TGTGCCAGCAGTGAAGTAGGGGGCGTGAAGACTGAAGCTTTCTTT. Translating it yields CASSEVGGVKTEAFF.

The chain combines TRBV7-9 with TRBJ1-2; D may be TRBD1 (5 bases). The CDR3 spans 14 residues. Deletions cut 5 bases from V and 4 bases from J, with 14 bases between. Germline V gives CDR1 SEHNR, CDR2 FQNEAQ (reference sequence). The CDR3 DNA reads TGTGCCAGCAGCCAGAGGGACGACCTCTATGGCTACACCTTC. This translates into CASSQRDDLYGYTF.

The rearrangement links TRBV7-2 to TRBJ1-1, with 7 bases fitting TRBD1. J lost 1 base, V lost 4 bases, and 3 bases had no gene match. The CDR3 has 14 residues. The germline V gene has CDR1 SGHTA and CDR2 FQGNSA. In nucleotides, the CDR3 is TGTGCCAGCAGCTACCGGACAGGGAACACTGAAGCTTTCTTT. Protein: CASSYRTGNTEAFF.

The chain carries TRBV5-1 and TRBJ2-1, with D perhaps assigned TRBD1 or TRBD2 (5 bases each). Trimming removed 3 bases from V and 4 bases from J, with 14 bases in between. This CDR3 spans 15 amino acids. Germline V gives CDR1 SGHRS, CDR2 YFSETQ. CDR3: CASSSEPGAYNEQFF. The CDR3 nucleotides read TGCGCCAGCAGCTCCGAGCCCGGGGCATACAATGAGCAGTTCTTC. Supplemented by reference TRBV5-1 and TRBJ2-1, the full variable domain reads KAGVTQTPRYLIKTRGQQVTLSCSPISGHRSVSWYQQTPGQGLQFLFEYFSETQRNKGNFPGRFSGRQFSNSRSEMNVSTLELGDSALYLCASSSEPGAYNEQFFGPGTRLTVL.

This clonotype was picked up a small number of times. CDR3 residues: CSANRAGSKNIQYF. In nucleotides, the CDR3 is TGCAGTGCAAACCGGGCCGGGAGTAAAAACATTCAGTACTTC. This chain uses TRBV20-1 with TRBJ2-4, with D perhaps matching TRBD2 (6 bases). Germline CDR1 and CDR2: DFQATT and SNEGSKA (reference sequence). V was pared by 6 bases and J by 4 bases, with 16 bases between. There are 14 residues in the CDR3.

This chain connects TRBV7-2 to TRBJ2-1; D tentatively reads TRBD1 or TRBD2 (5 bases each). The CDR3 runs 14 residues. V gave up 1 base and J gave up 5 bases, with 9 bases separating them. The germline V gene encodes CDR1 SGHTA and CDR2 FQGNSA. The CDR3 region is CASSLGGPHNEQFF. For the CDR3, the DNA is TGTGCCAGCAGCTTAGGGGGACCCCACAATGAGCAGTTCTTC. Supplemented by reference TRBV7-2 and TRBJ2-1, the full variable domain reads GAGVSQSPSNKVTEKGKDVELRCDPISGHTALYWYRQSLGQGLEFLIYFQGNSAPDKSGLPSDRFSAERTGGSVSTLTIQRTQQEDSAVYLCASSLGGPHNEQFFGPGTRLTVL.

J is TRBJ2-3 and V is TRBV7-9, with TRBD1 matching 7 bases. This CDR3 has 17 amino acids. V lost 5 bases, J lost 0 bases, and 11 bases stayed unmatched. Germline loops: CDR1 SEHNR, CDR2 FQNEAQ (reference sequence). The CDR3 spells CASSASPGTDSTDTQYF. The CDR3 DNA sequence: TGTGCCAGCAGCGCTTCTCCCGGGACAGATAGCACAGATACGCAGTATTTT.

The chain is built from TRBV28 and TRBJ1-2, with 8 bases lining up with TRBD1. The CDR3 has 16 residues. In germline, CDR1 is MDHEN, CDR2 SYDVKM. V was pared by 4 bases and J by 0 bases, with 7 bases of the junction left unmatched. CDR3: CASSSDHRGANYGYTF. The CDR3 nucleotides read TGTGCCAGCAGTTCCGACCACAGGGGGGCTAACTATGGCTACACCTTC.

This clonotype was seen a handful of times. The chain links TRBV6-5 to TRBJ2-7, with no clear D. V was clipped by 4 bases and J by 4 bases, with 17 bases between them. Germline V gene lookup returns CDR1 MNHEY and CDR2 SVGAGI. The CDR3 extends over 15 amino acids. CDR3 nucleotide sequence: TGTGCCAGCAGTTTTACCGCCTCAAGGGATTACGAGCAGTACTTC. This sequence encodes CASSFTASRDYEQYF.

The chain links TRBV28 to TRBJ2-2, with D maybe TRBD2 (5 bases). V lost 6 bases, J lost 6 bases, and 17 bases lay in between. CDR1 and CDR2 from the germline V gene are MDHEN and SYDVKM. The CDR3 runs to 15 residues. In DNA, the CDR3 is TGTGCCAGCAGACGACTAACCCCATTGTCCGGGGAGCTGTTTTTT. Encoded protein: CASRRLTPLSGELFF.

This clonotype was observed a few times. The rearrangement links TRBV12-3 or TRBV12-4 to TRBJ1-1; D unclear. The CDR3 spans 13 residues. Trimming left V 8 bases short and J 1 base short, with 11 bases between. In DNA form, the CDR3 reads TGTGCCAGCCGACTTTTTACGAACACTGAAGCTTTCTTT. Its translation is CASRLFTNTEAFF.